This entry lists 10 T cell receptor beta chains sequenced from one sample in a study of blood T cell repertoires in COVID-19 (TCRdb year 2020). Libraries were constructed by the immunoSEQ multiplex PCR assay. Drawn from immuneACCESS, this table holds only the in-frame rearrangements with V and J called that TCRdb kept. Clones are partly lost; checked studies trace under half to an unresolved V gene and leave the rest unexplained. In all, the sample holds roughly 300,000 clones, and about 90% of those were seen once. In total, the top ten clones hold roughly 1.9% of the sample. Sequencing used peripheral blood. These receptors originate from a woman in her 30s with COVID-19, enrolled during active disease.

The chain employs TRBV7-2 and TRBJ1-6, with D unclear. Between the trimmed V and J ends, which lost 0 bases and 9 bases, there was a span of 12 bases. The germline gives CDR1 SGHTA, CDR2 FQGNSA. There are 15 residues in the CDR3. Here the CDR3 reads CASSLAGPSTSPLHF. CDR3 DNA: TGTGCCAGCAGCTTAGCGGGTCCTAGCACTTCACCCCTCCACTTT.

The chain carries TRBV10-3 and TRBJ1-2, with 7 bases matching TRBD1. Germline CDR1 and CDR2: ENHRY and SYGVKD. Losses at the gene ends were 6 bases for V and 1 base for J; bases not matched to a gene: 14. The CDR3 is 17 amino acids. This CDR3 is CAIRGWDRTSSNYGYTF. The CDR3 DNA reads TGTGCCATCAGAGGCTGGGACAGAACTTCTAGTAACTATGGCTACACCTTC.

This clone is a singleton in its sample. This chain uses TRBV7-9 with TRBJ2-5, with TRBD2 matching 8 bases. Per the germline V gene, CDR1 is SEHNR and CDR2 is FQNEAQ (reference sequence). CDR3 length: 15 residues. Trimming took 5 bases from V and 4 from J; bases not matched to a gene: 9. The CDR3 here is CASSRSGAWSETQYF. The CDR3 DNA sequence: TGTGCCAGCAGCCGTAGCGGGGCTTGGTCAGAGACCCAGTACTTC.

This rearrangement joins TRBV6-1 to TRBJ1-1; TRBD1 agrees at 7 bases. The CDR3 covers 15 residues. V was pared by 3 bases and J by 0 bases, with 4 bases of the junction left unmatched. The germline gives CDR1 MNHNS, CDR2 SASEGT. In nucleotides, the CDR3 is TGTGCCAGCAGTGAGTCGACAGGGATGAACACTGAAGCTTTCTTT. The encoded protein is CASSESTGMNTEAFF.

The J gene is TRBJ2-3, the V gene TRBV15; D gene unclear. The germline V and J ends were trimmed by 1 base and 2 bases, with 7 bases remaining between them. CDR1 LNHNV and CDR2 YYDKDF come from the germline V gene (reference sequence). The CDR3 is 14 amino acids. CDR3 sequence: CATSRGSPTDTQYF. Here the CDR3 DNA reads TGTGCCACCAGCAGAGGGAGCCCCACAGATACGCAGTATTTT. Filled out from reference TRBV15 and TRBJ2-3, the complete variable domain reads DAMVIQNPRYQVTQFGKPVTLSCSQTLNHNVMYWYQQKSSQAPKLLFHYYDKDFNNEADTPDNFQSRRPNTSFCFLDIRSPGLGDTAMYLCATSRGSPTDTQYFGPGTRLTVL.

DNA for the CDR3: TGCGCCAGCAGTGTGGGGAGCTCCTACGAGCAGTACTTC. Translated: CASSVGSSYEQYF. This chain connects TRBV5-1 to TRBJ2-7; maybe TRBD2 (5 bases). Germline-derived CDR1 and CDR2 are SGHRS and YFSETQ. The CDR3 runs to 13 residues. Deletions cut 5 bases from V and 0 bases from J, with 9 bases between. Complete variable domain (other parts from reference TRBV5-1 and TRBJ2-7): KAGVTQTPRYLIKTRGQQVTLSCSPISGHRSVSWYQQTPGQGLQFLFEYFSETQRNKGNFPGRFSGRQFSNSRSEMNVSTLELGDSALYLCASSVGSSYEQYFGPGTRLTVT.

The chain couples TRBV3-1 (or the pseudogene TRBV3-2) to TRBJ1-5; D is ambiguous. Germline V gives CDR1 LGHDT, CDR2 YNNKEL (reference sequence). Trimming pared 2 bases from V and 9 bases from J, leaving 8 bases between. The CDR3 has 12 residues. The CDR3 sequence is CASSQSRGPQHF. As DNA, the CDR3 is TGTGCCAGCAGCCAATCCCGGGGGCCCCAGCATTTT.

The chain couples TRBV19 to TRBJ2-2; 10 positions match TRBD1. Germline CDR1 LNHDA, CDR2 SQIVND (reference sequence). This CDR3 contains 15 residues. The V segment lost 7 bases and the J segment 5 bases; nucleotides outside the gene matches: 7. DNA for the CDR3: TGTGCCAGTACCCTGGGACAGGGGTGGACCGGGGAGCTGTTTTTT. It specifies CASTLGQGWTGELFF.

The chain joins TRBV12-1 to TRBJ2-1; the DNA was not compared with TRBD2, the D call given in the table. TRBV12-1 is listed as a pseudogene. The CDR3 covers 14 residues. The CDR3 is CASSSAGGNNEQFF. In DNA form, the CDR3 reads TGTGCCAGCAGCTCTGCGGGGGGAAACAATGAGCAGTTCTTC.

V usage is TRBV7-2 and J usage is TRBJ2-7; possible D gene TRBD1, 9 bases. This CDR3 has 16 amino acids. Per germline, CDR1 SGHTA and CDR2 FQGNSA. The germline V and J ends were trimmed by 5 bases and 2 bases, with 19 bases remaining between them. CDR3 sequence reads: CASSPGGGTGTYEQYF. The CDR3 bases are TGTGCCAGCAGCCCCGGGGGGGGGACAGGGACCTACGAGCAGTACTTC.